This TCR beta chain was identified during a study of neurological immune-mediated disorders. TCRdb re-analysed the 5' RACE reads in MiXCR, keeping a single row per CDR3 protein. The data show fewer than 85,000 distinct CDR3 sequences, with 3.5% to 4.5% seen just once and less than 7.5% held by the top ten. At least ten counts were recorded for this clonotype. Its antigen is still unknown. Study-level results: HTLV-1-associated myelopathy displayed the greatest TCR clonal expansion, and multiple sclerosis exhibited the smallest, lower than that of healthy controls. No clinical or MRI feature was associated with the multiple sclerosis repertoire cluster.

This CDR3 is 14 amino acids long. The germline CDR1 and CDR2 sequences are LGHDT and YNNKEL (reference sequence). Trimming stripped 0 bases from V and 6 bases from J, with 10 bases between. Time point meaning: longitudinal time-point 3. Libraries used 2 million unsorted PBMCs kept frozen in RNAlater. The sequencing sample was made of PBMCs. V is TRBV3-1 and J is TRBJ2-3, with D hard to call. The receptor was isolated from an older woman with multiple sclerosis. CDR3 DNA: TGTGCCAGCAGCCAAGATCAAGGTGTCGATACGCAGTATTTT. Translating gives CASSQDQGVDTQYF.